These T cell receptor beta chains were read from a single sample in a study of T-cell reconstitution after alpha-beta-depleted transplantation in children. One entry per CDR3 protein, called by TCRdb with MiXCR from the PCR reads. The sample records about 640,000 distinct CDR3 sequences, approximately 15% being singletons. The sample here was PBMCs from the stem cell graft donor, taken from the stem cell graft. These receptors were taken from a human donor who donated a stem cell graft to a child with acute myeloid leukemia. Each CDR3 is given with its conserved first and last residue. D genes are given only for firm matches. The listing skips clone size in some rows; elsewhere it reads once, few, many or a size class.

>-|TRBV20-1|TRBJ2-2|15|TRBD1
CSARGRTGGNRELFF
TGCAGTGCTAGAGGAAGGACAGGGGGAAACCGGGAGCTGTTTTTT
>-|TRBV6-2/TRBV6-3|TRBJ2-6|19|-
CASSPRAPWPSSGANVLTF
TGTGCCAGCAGTCCTCGGGCCCCATGGCCTTCCTCTGGGGCCAACGTCCTGACTTTC
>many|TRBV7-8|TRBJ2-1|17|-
CASSLVRGASGYNEQFF
TGTGCCAGCAGCTTAGTTAGGGGGGCCTCTGGTTACAATGAGCAGTTCTTC
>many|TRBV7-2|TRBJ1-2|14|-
CASSLSLSTDAVTF
TGTGCCAGCAGCTTATCTTTAAGTACCGACGCTGTGACCTTC
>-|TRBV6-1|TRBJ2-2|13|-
CASGWDPTGELFF
TGTGCCAGCGGGTGGGACCCCACCGGGGAGCTGTTTTTT
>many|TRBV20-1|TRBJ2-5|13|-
CSARDEQGETQYF
TGCAGTGCTAGAGATGAGCAGGGAGAGACCCAGTACTTC
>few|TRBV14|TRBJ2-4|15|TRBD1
CASSQVTGTGNIQYF
TGTGCCAGCAGCCAAGTTACCGGGACAGGGAACATTCAGTACTTC
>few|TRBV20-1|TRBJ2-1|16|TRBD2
CSASSPGTSGVYEQFF
TGCAGTGCTAGCTCACCCGGGACTAGCGGGGTGTATGAGCAGTTCTTC
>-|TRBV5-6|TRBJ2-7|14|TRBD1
CASSPTGESYEQYF
TGTGCCAGCAGCCCCACAGGGGAATCCTACGAGCAGTACTTC
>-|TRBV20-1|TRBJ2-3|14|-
CSARSGSGTDTQYF
TGCAGTGCTAGATCAGGGAGTGGCACAGATACGCAGTATTTT
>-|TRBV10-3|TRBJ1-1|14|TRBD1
CAISDTRRGQGAFF
TGTGCCATCAGTGATACGAGAAGGGGGCAAGGAGCTTTCTTT
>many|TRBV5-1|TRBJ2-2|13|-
CASSREEVGELFF
TGCGCCAGCAGCAGGGAGGAGGTCGGGGAGCTGTTTTTT
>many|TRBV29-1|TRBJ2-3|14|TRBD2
CSVGAGATTDTQYF
TGCAGCGTCGGAGCGGGGGCTACCACAGATACGCAGTATTTT
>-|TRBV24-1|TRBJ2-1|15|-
CATSDSSLPYNEQFF
TGTGCCACCAGTGATTCTAGCTTGCCCTACAATGAGCAGTTCTTC
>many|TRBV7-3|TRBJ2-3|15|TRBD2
CASSSGGGASDTQYF
TGTGCCAGCAGCTCGGGCGGGGGGGCTTCAGATACGCAGTATTTT
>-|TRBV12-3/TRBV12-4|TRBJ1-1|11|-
CASVSYTEAFF
TGTGCCAGCGTATCCTACACTGAAGCTTTCTTT
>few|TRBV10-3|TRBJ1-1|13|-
CAILGKLNTEAFF
TGTGCCATCCTCGGAAAGCTGAACACTGAAGCTTTCTTT
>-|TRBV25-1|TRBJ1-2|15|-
CASSEYLVQADGYTF
TGTGCCAGCAGTGAGTACTTGGTACAGGCCGATGGCTACACCTTC
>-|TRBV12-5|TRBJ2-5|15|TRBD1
CASGARTGLDETQYF
TGTGCTAGTGGCGCCCGGACAGGGCTGGACGAGACCCAGTACTTC
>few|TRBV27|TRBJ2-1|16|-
CASSLAPGVTYNEQFF
TGTGCCAGCAGTTTAGCTCCAGGGGTCACCTACAATGAGCAGTTCTTC
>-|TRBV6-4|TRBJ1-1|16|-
CASSPRDRQANTEAFF
TGTGCCAGCAGTCCCCGGGACCGCCAGGCGAACACTGAAGCTTTCTTT
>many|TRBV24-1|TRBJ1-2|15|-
CATSDPFGADYGYTF
TGTGCCACCAGTGACCCATTTGGAGCCGACTATGGCTACACCTTC
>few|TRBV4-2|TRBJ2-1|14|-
CASSPQDADNEQFF
TGTGCCAGCAGCCCCCAGGACGCAGACAATGAGCAGTTCTTC
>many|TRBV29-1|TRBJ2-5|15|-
CSVEGAAGIRETQYF
TGCAGCGTTGAAGGGGCGGCAGGAATAAGAGAGACCCAGTACTTC
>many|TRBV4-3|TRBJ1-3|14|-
CASSPVHSGNTIYF
TGCGCCAGCAGCCCCGTCCATTCTGGAAACACCATATATTTT
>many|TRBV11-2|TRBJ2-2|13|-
CASSLTNTGELFF
TGTGCCAGCAGCTTAACGAACACCGGGGAGCTGTTTTTT
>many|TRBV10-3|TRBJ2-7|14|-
CAISVKSQTGEQYF
TGTGCCATCAGCGTTAAATCTCAGACGGGCGAGCAGTACTTC
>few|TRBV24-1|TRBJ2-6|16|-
CATSDTAHSGANVLTF
TGTGCCACCAGTGATACAGCGCACTCTGGGGCCAACGTCCTGACTTTC
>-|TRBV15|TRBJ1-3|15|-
CATSRGEISGNTIYF
TGTGCCACCAGCAGAGGGGAGATCTCTGGAAACACCATATATTTT
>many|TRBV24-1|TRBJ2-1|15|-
CATSDLQEGLYEQFF
TGTGCCACCAGTGATTTGCAAGAAGGCCTCTATGAGCAGTTCTTC
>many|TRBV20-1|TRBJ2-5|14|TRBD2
CSAFSGGLQETQYF
TGCAGTGCCTTTAGCGGGGGTCTCCAAGAGACCCAGTACTTC
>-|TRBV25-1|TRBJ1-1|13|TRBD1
CASGYRGYTEAFF
TGTGCCAGCGGGTACAGGGGTTACACTGAAGCTTTCTTT
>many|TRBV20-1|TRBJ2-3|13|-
CSAHDSRTDTQYF
TGCAGTGCCCACGACTCCCGCACAGATACGCAGTATTTT
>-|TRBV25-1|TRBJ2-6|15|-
CASSRGQPGANVLTF
TGTGCCAGCAGCCGTGGGCAGCCCGGGGCCAACGTCCTGACTTTC
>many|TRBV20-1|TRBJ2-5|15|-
CSARGQWVLRETQYF
TGCAGTGCTAGAGGGCAGTGGGTGCTCCGAGAGACCCAGTACTTC
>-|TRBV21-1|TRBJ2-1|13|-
CASSKGAGGEQFF
TGTGCCAGCAGCAAAGGGGCGGGTGGTGAGCAGTTCTTC
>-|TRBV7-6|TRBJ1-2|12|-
CASSPGTDGYTF
TGTGCCAGCAGCCCCGGGACGGATGGCTACACCTTC
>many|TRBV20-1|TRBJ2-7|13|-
CSARVGGRDEQYF
TGCAGTGCTAGAGTGGGGGGGCGAGACGAGCAGTACTTC
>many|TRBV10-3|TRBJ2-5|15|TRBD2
CAISDVAGVQETQYF
TGTGCCATCAGTGACGTAGCGGGGGTCCAAGAGACCCAGTACTTC
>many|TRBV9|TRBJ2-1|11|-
CASSDSVEQFF
TGTGCCAGCAGCGATAGCGTTGAGCAGTTCTTC
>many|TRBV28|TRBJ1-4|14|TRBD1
CASRMTGTVEKLFF
TGTGCCAGCAGAATGACAGGGACCGTCGAAAAACTGTTTTTT